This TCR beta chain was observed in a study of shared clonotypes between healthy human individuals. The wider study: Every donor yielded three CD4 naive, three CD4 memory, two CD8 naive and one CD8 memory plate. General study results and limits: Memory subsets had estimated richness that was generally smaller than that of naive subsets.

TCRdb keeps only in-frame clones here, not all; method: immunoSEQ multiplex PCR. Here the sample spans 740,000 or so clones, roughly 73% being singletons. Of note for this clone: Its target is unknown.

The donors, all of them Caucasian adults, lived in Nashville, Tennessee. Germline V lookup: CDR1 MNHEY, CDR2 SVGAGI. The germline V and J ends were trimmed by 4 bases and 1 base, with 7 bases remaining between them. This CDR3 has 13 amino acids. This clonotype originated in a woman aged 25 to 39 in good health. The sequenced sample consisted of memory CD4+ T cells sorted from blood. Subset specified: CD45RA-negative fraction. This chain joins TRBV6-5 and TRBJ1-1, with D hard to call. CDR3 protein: CASSWVENTEAFF. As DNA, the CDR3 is TGTGCCAGCAGTTGGGTCGAGAACACTGAAGCTTTCTTT.